The TCR beta chain under discussion was sequenced for a study of human T cells and chemical hapten exposure. Each CDR3 protein gets one entry after TCRdb re-called the RACE reads with MiXCR. The sample lists some 32,000 distinct CDR3 sequences, over 4.5% occurring once. This clonotype was observed many times. Time point reported: patch test 3, about 24 weeks after DPC sensitization. Treatment of the sample: therapeutic diphenylcyclopropenone sensitization with weekly scalp DPC. The length of the CDR3 is 12 residues. The germline V gene has CDR1 SQVTM and CDR2 ANQGSEA. V was trimmed by 4 bases and J by 2 bases, leaving 8 bases between them.

The material was whole blood, obtained in connection with sensitization to the hapten diphenylcyclopropenone (DPC). The TCR originated in a man aged 30 to 39 with alopecia areata. Some clones in this sample may be carry-over from other donors' samples. The chain employs TRBV29-1 and TRBJ2-5, with D uncertain. The CDR3 region has the DNA TGCAGCGTTGGAGTCAGTCAAGAGACCCAGTACTTC. Translating it yields CSVGVSQETQYF. Supplemented by reference TRBV29-1 and TRBJ2-5, the full variable domain reads SAVISQKPSRDICQRGTSLTIQCQVDSQVTMMFWYRQQPGQSLTLIATANQGSEATYESGFVIDKFPISRPNLTFSTLTVSNMSPEDSSIYLCSVGVSQETQYFGPGTRLLVL.